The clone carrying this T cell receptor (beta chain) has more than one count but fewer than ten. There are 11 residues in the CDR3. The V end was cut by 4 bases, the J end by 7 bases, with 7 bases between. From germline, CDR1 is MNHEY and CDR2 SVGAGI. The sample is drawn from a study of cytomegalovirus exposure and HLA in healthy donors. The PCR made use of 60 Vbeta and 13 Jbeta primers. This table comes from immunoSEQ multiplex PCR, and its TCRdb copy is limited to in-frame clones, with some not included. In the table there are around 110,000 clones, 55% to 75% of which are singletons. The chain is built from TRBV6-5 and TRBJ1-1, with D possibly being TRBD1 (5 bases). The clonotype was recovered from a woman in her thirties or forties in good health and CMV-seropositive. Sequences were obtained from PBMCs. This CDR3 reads CASSWGGEAFF. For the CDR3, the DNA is TGTGCCAGCAGTTGGGGGGGTGAAGCTTTCTTT.